This entry is about one TCR beta chain. Authors' processing steps: For nucleated cells, counts were estimated from reference gene primer amplification. The data were produced by immunoSEQ multiplex PCR, yet TCRdb's version contains in-frame clones alone and is incomplete. The DNA was the basis for D and trimming; V, J and clone size are from that table. Found here are roughly 430,000 clones, roughly 90% of them singletons; the top ten hold around 1.9%. Cohort allocation depended upon clinical history that participants reported. The sample originates from a study of blood T cell repertoires in COVID-19. About the study: Sites in the United States, Italy and Spain provided acute and convalescent COVID-19 samples. T cells, B-cell-depleted T cells, or PBMCs provided the cDNA or gDNA that served as material.

The CDR3 sequence is 17 residues long. Germline CDR1 is SEHNR and CDR2 is FQNEAQ (reference sequence). Trimming cost V 1 base and J 4 bases; bases outside gene matches: 10. The TCR comes from a middle-aged woman with acute COVID-19. Sequencing used PBMCs or T cells enriched from blood (not recorded which). The chain has TRBV7-9 and TRBJ1-3, with TRBD1 matching 7 bases. The CDR3 DNA sequence: TGTGCCAGCAGCTTAGTCCCCAGGGGGATGTTCGGAAACACCATATATTTT. This translates into CASSLVPRGMFGNTIYF.